Listed below are T cell receptor beta chains from one sample, sequenced in a study of CXCR3-negative and CXCR3-positive naive CD8 T cells. From its re-call of the 5' RACE reads, TCRdb lists each CDR3 protein once, without DNA. Its listing shows about 110,000 distinct CDR3 sequences. Sequencing was performed on naive CXCR3+ CD8+ T cells from blood. The receptor set was obtained from a human donor in good health. Some clones in this sample may be carry-over from other donors' samples. The CDR3 runs from the conserved cysteine through the conserved F or W.

j_gene	v_gene	CDR3aa
TRBJ1-1	TRBV2	CASSSTGGTEAFF
TRBJ2-7	TRBV7-2	CASSQPAGQGGYEQYF
TRBJ2-1	TRBV10-3	CAISESGSTNEQFF
TRBJ2-1	TRBV7-6	CASSLARLYEQFF
TRBJ2-7	TRBV6-2/TRBV6-3	CASSPSLLYYEQYF
TRBJ2-7	TRBV12-3/TRBV12-4	CASSSPVGGYEQYF
TRBJ2-7	TRBV29-1	CSVEEAGTASYEQYF
TRBJ2-7	TRBV9	CANSVRLQGEQYF
TRBJ2-1	TRBV10-1	CAIRGSASSYNEQFF
TRBJ2-1	TRBV7-3	CASSFGGLHNEQFF